The 8 T cell receptor beta chains in this list originate from one sample, sequenced in a study of a mutant IDH1 vaccine in newly diagnosed glioma. Generated by immunoSEQ multiplex PCR, the TCRdb table keeps only in-frame clones and is missing some. The data hold over 30,000 clones, with around 60% observed a single time. Time point defined: week 5, during vaccination. One vaccine dose held 300 ug of mutant IDH1 20-mer peptide and came with topical imiquimod. Their antigens remain unidentified. The starting material was PBMCs, obtained from a glioma patient whose treatment included an IDH1 peptide vaccine. The receptor set was obtained from a woman aged 18-29 years with glioma.

The table lists this clone with a few counts. This rearrangement joins TRBV11-2 to TRBJ1-5; D remains unclear. CDR3 length equals 13 residues. Deletions cut 1 base from V and 1 base from J, with 2 bases between. Germline-derived CDR1 and CDR2 are SGHAT and FQNNGV. CDR3 in amino acids: CASSLGSNQPQHF. DNA of the CDR3: TGTGCCAGCAGCTTAGGGAGCAATCAGCCCCAGCATTTT.

The chain couples TRBV15 to TRBJ2-4; D possibly corresponds to TRBD2 (6 bases). The ends were cut back, 2 bases at V and 6 bases at J, with 14 bases in the middle. The CDR3 totals 15 residues. Germline CDR1 reads LNHNV; CDR2 reads YYDKDF (reference sequence). The CDR3 DNA is TGTGCCACCAGCAGACTCCTGGATAGCGGAAACATTCAGTACTTC. This translates into CATSRLLDSGNIQYF.

This chain links TRBV5-4 with TRBJ2-1; no firm D call. V lost 0 bases and J 8 bases, leaving 9 bases between the germline ends. This CDR3 is built from 13 residues. The V gene's germline CDR1 is SGHNT and CDR2 YYREEE (reference sequence). The CDR3: CASSLDSLDEQFF. The CDR3, as DNA: TGTGCCAGCAGCTTGGACAGCTTGGATGAGCAGTTCTTC.

CDR3 nucleotide sequence: TGTGCCAGCCACACAGCTCCGAATGAGCAGTTCTTC. Translated: CASHTAPNEQFF. The genes are TRBV11-2 and TRBJ2-1; D remains ambiguous. Germline V gene data show CDR1 as SGHAT and CDR2 as FQNNGV. V lost 8 bases, J lost 7 bases, and 12 bases lay in between. The CDR3 consists of 12 residues.

This clone appeared a few times. The rearrangement uses TRBV9 and TRBJ2-2; TRBD2 agrees at 10 bases. V lost 0 bases and J lost 6; bases outside the gene matches: 8. From germline, CDR1 is SGDLS and CDR2 YYNGEE. This CDR3 is built from 17 residues. CDR3 coding DNA: TGTGCCAGCAGCGTAGGAAAAGTAGCGGGGGGATCCGGGGAGCTGTTTTTT. This sequence encodes CASSVGKVAGGSGELFF.

The chain is built from TRBV18 and TRBJ2-1; perhaps D is TRBD1 or TRBD2 (6 bases each). This CDR3 region has 16 residues. The germline V gene encodes CDR1 KGHSH and CDR2 LQKENI. Trimming pared 3 bases from V and 8 bases from J, leaving 20 bases between. CDR3 nucleotides: TGTGCCAGCTCACCCCTACAGGGATTGGGGGGACATGAGCAGTTCTTC. Translation gives CASSPLQGLGGHEQFF. The full variable domain, in which reference TRBV18 and TRBJ2-1 provide the parts outside the CDR3, is NAGVMQNPRHLVRRRGQEARLRCSPMKGHSHVYWYRQLPEEGLKFMVYLQKENIIDESGMPKERFSAEFPKEGPSILRIQQVVRGDSAAYFCASSPLQGLGGHEQFFGPGTRLTVL.

The V and J genes are TRBV4-1 and TRBJ1-1; 8 bases agree with TRBD1. The CDR3 length is 18 residues. In germline, CDR1 is MGHRA, CDR2 YSYEKL. J gave up 0 bases and V 3 bases, and 12 bases lay outside the gene matches. The DNA of the CDR3 is TGCGCCAGCAGCCAGAACAGGGGGAAAGGGTTGATGAACACTGAAGCTTTCTTT. It codes for CASSQNRGKGLMNTEAFF.

The chain combines TRBV5-6 with TRBJ2-7; maybe TRBD2 (5 bases). The V gene lost 3 bases and the J gene lost 2 bases, with 9 bases spanning the gap. CDR1 and CDR2 from the germline V gene are SGHDT and YYEEEE. There are 13 residues in the CDR3. The CDR3 loop reads CASSWTGAYEQYF. The CDR3 DNA follows: TGTGCCAGCAGCTGGACTGGAGCCTACGAGCAGTACTTC.